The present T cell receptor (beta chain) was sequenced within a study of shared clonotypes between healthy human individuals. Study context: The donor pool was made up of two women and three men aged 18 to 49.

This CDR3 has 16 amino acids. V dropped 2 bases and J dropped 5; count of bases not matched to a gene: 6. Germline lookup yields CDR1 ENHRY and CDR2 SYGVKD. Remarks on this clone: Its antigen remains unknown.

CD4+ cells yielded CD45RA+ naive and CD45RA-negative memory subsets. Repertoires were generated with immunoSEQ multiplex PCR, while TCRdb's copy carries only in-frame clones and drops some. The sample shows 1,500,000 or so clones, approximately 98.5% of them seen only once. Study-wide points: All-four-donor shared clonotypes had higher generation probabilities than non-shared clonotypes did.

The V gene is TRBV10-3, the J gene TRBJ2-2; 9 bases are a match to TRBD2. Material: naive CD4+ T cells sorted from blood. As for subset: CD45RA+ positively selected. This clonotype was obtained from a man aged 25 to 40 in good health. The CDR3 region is CAISERAGGRTGELFF. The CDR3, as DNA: TGTGCCATCAGTGAGCGAGCGGGAGGCCGGACCGGGGAGCTGTTTTTT.